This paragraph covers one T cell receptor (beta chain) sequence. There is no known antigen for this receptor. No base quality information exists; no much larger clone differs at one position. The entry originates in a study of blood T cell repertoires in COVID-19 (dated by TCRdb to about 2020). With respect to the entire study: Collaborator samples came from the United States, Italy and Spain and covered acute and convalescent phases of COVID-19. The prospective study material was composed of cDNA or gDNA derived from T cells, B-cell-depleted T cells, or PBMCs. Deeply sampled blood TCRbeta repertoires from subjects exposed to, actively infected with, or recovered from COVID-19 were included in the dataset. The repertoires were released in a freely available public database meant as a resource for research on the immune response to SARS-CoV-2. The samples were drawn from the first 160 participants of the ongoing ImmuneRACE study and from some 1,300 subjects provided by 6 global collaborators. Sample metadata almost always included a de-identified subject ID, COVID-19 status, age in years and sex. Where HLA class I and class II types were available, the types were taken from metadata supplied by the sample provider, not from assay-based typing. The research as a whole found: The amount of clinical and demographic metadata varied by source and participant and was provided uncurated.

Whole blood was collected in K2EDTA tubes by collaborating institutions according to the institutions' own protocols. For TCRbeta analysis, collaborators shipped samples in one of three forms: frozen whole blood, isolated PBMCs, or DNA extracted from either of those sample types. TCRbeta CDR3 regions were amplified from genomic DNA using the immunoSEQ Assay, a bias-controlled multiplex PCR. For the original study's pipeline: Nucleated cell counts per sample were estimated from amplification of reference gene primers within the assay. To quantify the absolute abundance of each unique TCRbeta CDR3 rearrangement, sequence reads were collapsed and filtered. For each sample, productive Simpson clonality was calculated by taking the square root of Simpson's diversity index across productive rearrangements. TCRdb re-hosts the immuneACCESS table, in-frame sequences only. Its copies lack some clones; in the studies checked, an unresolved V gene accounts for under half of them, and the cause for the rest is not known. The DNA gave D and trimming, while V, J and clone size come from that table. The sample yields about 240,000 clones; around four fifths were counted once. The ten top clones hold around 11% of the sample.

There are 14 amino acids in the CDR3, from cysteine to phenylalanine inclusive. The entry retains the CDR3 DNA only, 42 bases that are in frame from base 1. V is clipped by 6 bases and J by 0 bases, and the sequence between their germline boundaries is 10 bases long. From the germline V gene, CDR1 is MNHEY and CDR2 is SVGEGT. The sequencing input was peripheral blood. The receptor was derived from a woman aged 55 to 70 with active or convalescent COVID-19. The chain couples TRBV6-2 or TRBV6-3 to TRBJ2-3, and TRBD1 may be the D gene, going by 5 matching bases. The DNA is TGTGCCAGCAGCCCCCAGGGCAGCACAGATACGCAGTATTTT. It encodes CASSPQGSTDTQYF.